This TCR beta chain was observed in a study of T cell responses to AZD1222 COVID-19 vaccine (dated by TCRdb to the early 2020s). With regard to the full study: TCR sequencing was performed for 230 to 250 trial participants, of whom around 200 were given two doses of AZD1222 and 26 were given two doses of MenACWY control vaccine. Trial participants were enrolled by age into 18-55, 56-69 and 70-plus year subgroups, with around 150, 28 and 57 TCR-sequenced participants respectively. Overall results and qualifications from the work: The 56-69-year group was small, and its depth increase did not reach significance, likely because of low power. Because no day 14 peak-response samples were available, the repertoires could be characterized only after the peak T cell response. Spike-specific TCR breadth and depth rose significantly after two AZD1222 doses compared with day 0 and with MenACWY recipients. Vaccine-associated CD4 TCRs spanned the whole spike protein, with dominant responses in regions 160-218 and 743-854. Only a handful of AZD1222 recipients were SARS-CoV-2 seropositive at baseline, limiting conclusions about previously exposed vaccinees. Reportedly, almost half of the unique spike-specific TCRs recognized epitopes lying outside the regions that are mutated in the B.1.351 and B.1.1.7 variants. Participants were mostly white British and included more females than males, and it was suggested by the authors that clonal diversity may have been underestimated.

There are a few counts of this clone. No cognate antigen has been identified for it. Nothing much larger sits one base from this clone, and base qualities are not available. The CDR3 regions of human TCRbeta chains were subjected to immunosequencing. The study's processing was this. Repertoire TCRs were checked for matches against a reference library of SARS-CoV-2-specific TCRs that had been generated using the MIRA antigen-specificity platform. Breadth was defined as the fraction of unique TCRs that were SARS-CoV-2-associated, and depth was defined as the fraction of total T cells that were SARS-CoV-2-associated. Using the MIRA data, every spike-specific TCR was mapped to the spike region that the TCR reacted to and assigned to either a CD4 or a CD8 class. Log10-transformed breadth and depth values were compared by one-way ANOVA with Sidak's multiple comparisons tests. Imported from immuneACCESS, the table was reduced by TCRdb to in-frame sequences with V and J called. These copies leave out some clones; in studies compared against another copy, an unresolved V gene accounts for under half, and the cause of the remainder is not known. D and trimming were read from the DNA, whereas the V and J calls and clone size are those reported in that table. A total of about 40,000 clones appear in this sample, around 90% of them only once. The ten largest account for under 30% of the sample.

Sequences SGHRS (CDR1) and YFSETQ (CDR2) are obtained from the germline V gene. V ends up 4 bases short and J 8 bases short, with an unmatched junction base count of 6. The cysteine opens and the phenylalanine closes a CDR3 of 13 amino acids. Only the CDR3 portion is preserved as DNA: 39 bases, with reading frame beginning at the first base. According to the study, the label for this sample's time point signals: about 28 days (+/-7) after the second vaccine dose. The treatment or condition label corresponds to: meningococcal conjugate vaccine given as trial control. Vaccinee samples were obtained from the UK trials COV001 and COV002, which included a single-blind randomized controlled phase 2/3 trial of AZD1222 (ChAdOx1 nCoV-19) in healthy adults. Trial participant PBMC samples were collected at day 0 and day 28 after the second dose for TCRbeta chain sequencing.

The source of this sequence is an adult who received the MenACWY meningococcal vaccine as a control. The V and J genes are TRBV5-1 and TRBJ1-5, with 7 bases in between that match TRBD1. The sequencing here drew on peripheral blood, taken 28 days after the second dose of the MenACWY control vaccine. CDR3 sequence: CASSPGTAEPQHF. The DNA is TGCGCCAGCAGCCCCGGGACAGCAGAGCCCCAGCATTTT. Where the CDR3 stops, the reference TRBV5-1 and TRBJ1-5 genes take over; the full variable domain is KAGVTQTPRYLIKTRGQQVTLSCSPISGHRSVSWYQQTPGQGLQFLFEYFSETQRNKGNFPGRFSGRQFSNSRSEMNVSTLELGDSALYLCASSPGTAEPQHFGDGTRLSIL.